This T cell receptor (beta chain) was found in a study of cytomegalovirus exposure and HLA in healthy donors. The study's findings and limits: Later examination showed HLA-associated TCR beta chains had greater clonal expansion than equally common others. In a later analysis, the majority of CMV-associated beta chains seemingly showed HLA restriction.

On this clone: Its target is unknown.

The trim removed 3 bases at V and 4 bases at J, leaving 9 bases unmatched. This CDR3 region has 16 residues. The germline gives CDR1 SGHDN, CDR2 FVKESK. PCR primers comprised 60 Vbeta and 13 Jbeta primers. Data came from immunoSEQ multiplex PCR; TCRdb stores just in-frame clones and leaves some out. This repertoire includes around 75,000 clones. The TCR comes from a man aged 35 to 55 in good health and CMV-seronegative. Sequenced material: PBMCs. V is TRBV14 and J is TRBJ1-1; 9 bases match TRBD1. The CDR3 reads CASSQRFGTGTTEAFF. Here the CDR3 DNA reads TGTGCCAGCAGCCAGCGCTTCGGGACAGGGACCACTGAAGCTTTCTTT.